This T cell receptor beta chain appears in the sequencing data of a study of shared clonotypes between healthy human individuals. Some clones are missing from TCRdb's copy, which holds only in-frame ones; the method was immunoSEQ multiplex PCR. This table holds about 480,000 clones, 75% to 80% found once. In this sample, this clone turned up a few times. This CDR3 contains 15 residues. V shed 5 bases, J shed 4 bases, and the junction held 7 bases outside the gene matches. CDR1 and CDR2 from the germline V gene are MNHEY and SMNVEV (reference sequence). This TCR was sampled from a woman aged 40 to 49 in good health. Some clones in this sample may be carry-over from other donors' samples. Sequenced: PBMCs. The chain employs TRBV27 and TRBJ2-1; 8 positions match TRBD2. CDR3 residues: CASSLGLGAYNEQFF. CDR3 nucleotides: TGTGCCAGCAGTCTGGGACTAGGAGCGTACAATGAGCAGTTCTTC.